Listed below are T cell receptor beta chains from one sample, sequenced in a study of response to subunit inactivated influenza vaccine. TCRdb re-called the RT-PCR reads through MiXCR, storing one row per CDR3 protein. Altogether about 520,000 distinct CDR3 sequences are present, less than 7.5% being singletons, with the ten largest covering over 10%. The source material was PBMCs from blood, sampled less than 25 months after vaccination. These receptors originate from a man aged 45 to 70 who received an inactivated influenza vaccine. The CDR3 runs from the conserved cysteine through the conserved F or W. D genes are given only for firm matches. The size of a clone is reported for some rows only, either as once, few or many, or as a class for expanded clones.

V gene	J gene	clone size	D gene	CDR3 protein	CDR3 DNA
TRBV12-3/TRBV12-4	TRBJ1-1	few	TRBD1	CASSATGVTEAFF	TGTGCCAGCAGCGCGACAGGGGTCACTGAAGCTTTCTTT
TRBV21-1	TRBJ2-7	.	.	CASSLRPKLHEQYF	TGTGCCAGCAGCCTCAGACCCAAACTACACGAGCAGTACTTC
TRBV7-2	TRBJ2-3	.	TRBD2	CASSQLAGGSTDKQYF	TGTGCCAGCAGCCAATTAGCGGGGGGAAGCACAGATAAGCAGTATTTT
TRBV29-1	TRBJ2-2	many	TRBD2	CSAIGLAGLTGELFF	TGCAGCGCCATCGGGCTAGCGGGTCTCACCGGGGAGCTGTTTTTT
TRBV5-6	TRBJ2-6	few	TRBD1	CASSRDRAGANVLTF	TGTGCCAGCAGTCGCGACAGGGCTGGGGCCAACGTCCTGACTTTC
TRBV7-4	TRBJ2-3	.	.	CAMMGDTQYF	TGTGCCATGATGGGGGATACGCAGTATTTT
TRBV5-6	TRBJ2-5	.	.	CASRSLGLSGEETQYF	TGTGCCAGCAGGAGCTTGGGTCTGTCAGGGGAAGAGACCCAGTACTTC
TRBV6-6	TRBJ2-7	few	.	CASSTRDFYEQYF	TGTGCCAGCAGTACCCGGGACTTCTACGAGCAGTACTTC
TRBV20-1	TRBJ2-1	.	.	CSARDQPSSVSQFF	TGCAGTGCTAGAGATCAGCCTAGCTCAGTGAGTCAGTTCTTC
TRBV15	TRBJ2-7	few	TRBD1	CATSRDQGASREQYF	TGTGCCACCAGCAGAGATCAGGGGGCGTCACGGGAGCAGTACTTC
TRBV5-5	TRBJ1-3	.	TRBD1	CASSSEGAMFGNTIYF	TGTGCCAGCAGCTCGGAGGGGGCAATGTTTGGAAACACCATATATTTT
TRBV12-3/TRBV12-4	TRBJ1-1	many	.	CASLQEENTEAFF	TGTGCCAGCCTACAGGAGGAGAACACTGAAGCTTTCTTT
TRBV3-1	TRBJ1-1	many	.	CASSQARGTAFF	TGTGCCAGCAGCCAAGCAAGGGGCACAGCTTTCTTT
TRBV7-2	TRBJ2-7	few	TRBD2	CASSLGTSRPYEQYF	TGTGCCAGCAGTCTCGGGACTAGCAGACCCTACGAGCAGTACTTC
TRBV6-1	TRBJ1-1	.	.	CASSRRRMNTEAFF	TGTGCCAGCAGTCGGCGACGGATGAACACTGAAGCTTTCTTT
TRBV3-1	TRBJ2-1	many	.	CASEGYNEQFF	TGTGCCAGCGAAGGTTACAATGAGCAGTTCTTC
TRBV5-1	TRBJ2-1	many	.	CASSYRDVDEQFF	TGCGCCAGCAGCTACCGGGACGTCGATGAGCAGTTCTTC
TRBV4-2	TRBJ2-1	few	TRBD2	CASSQSLAGAVYNEQFF	TGTGCCAGCAGCCAAAGTCTAGCGGGGGCGGTTTACAATGAGCAGTTCTTC
TRBV7-9	TRBJ2-7	few	TRBD1	CASSLLQGNEQYF	TGTGCCAGCAGCTTATTACAGGGGAACGAGCAGTACTTC
TRBV6-2/TRBV6-3	TRBJ2-5	.	.	CASNWRGQRETQYF	TGTGCCAGCAACTGGAGGGGGCAGCGTGAGACCCAGTACTTC
TRBV6-2/TRBV6-3	TRBJ2-7	few	.	CASSFYVRNEQYF	TGTGCCAGCAGTTTCTACGTCAGGAACGAGCAGTACTTC
TRBV28	TRBJ1-5	many	.	CASRDPTGANQPQHF	TGTGCCAGCAGAGACCCGACAGGTGCCAATCAGCCCCAGCATTTT
TRBV2	TRBJ1-3	many	TRBD1	CASSDGQGNSGNTIYF	TGTGCCAGCAGTGACGGACAGGGGAACTCTGGAAACACCATATATTTT
TRBV7-2	TRBJ2-7	many	.	CASSLVGGDYEQYF	TGTGCCAGCAGCTTAGTTGGGGGAGATTACGAGCAGTACTTC
TRBV3-1	TRBJ2-7	few	.	CASSLLRHEQYF	TGTGCCAGCAGCTTACTCAGGCACGAGCAGTACTTC
TRBV29-1	TRBJ2-4	many	.	CSVLGQGNIQYF	TGCAGCGTCTTAGGGCAGGGCAACATTCAGTACTTC
TRBV5-1	TRBJ2-1	few	.	CASSLDRNSEQFF	TGCGCCAGCAGCTTGGACAGGAATAGTGAGCAGTTCTTC
TRBV28	TRBJ2-5	few	.	CASSLPPGHQETQYF	TGTGCCAGCAGTTTACCCCCGGGGCACCAAGAGACCCAGTACTTC
TRBV6-2/TRBV6-3	TRBJ2-7	few	TRBD1	CASMRQGALGEQYF	TGTGCCAGCATGAGACAGGGGGCGCTTGGCGAGCAGTACTTC
TRBV5-1	TRBJ1-1	many	.	CASSTRPDINTEAFF	TGCGCCAGCAGCACACGCCCGGACATCAACACTGAAGCTTTCTTT
TRBV12-3/TRBV12-4	TRBJ1-6	few	TRBD1	CASSLETGGRPLHF	TGTGCCAGCAGTTTAGAGACAGGGGGAAGGCCCCTCCACTTT
TRBV27	TRBJ1-1	few	.	CASSFPGQGAEAFF	TGTGCCAGCAGTTTCCCGGGACAAGGGGCAGAAGCTTTCTTT
TRBV5-6	TRBJ2-1	.	.	CASSSPVVVSYNEQFF	TGTGCCAGCAGCTCTCCCGTTGTGGTTAGTTACAATGAGCAGTTCTTC
TRBV7-9	TRBJ1-5	few	.	CASSSRLLQGYQPQHF	TGTGCCAGCAGCTCCCGCTTACTACAGGGATATCAGCCCCAGCATTTT
TRBV5-8	TRBJ2-1	few	.	CASSPVLASSEQFF	TGTGCCAGCAGTCCCGTTCTAGCGTCGTCTGAGCAGTTCTTC